The clone carrying this TCR beta chain was detected a few times. One entry per CDR3 protein results from TCRdb running MiXCR on the 5' RACE reads. The repertoire holds 200,000 to 250,000 distinct CDR3 sequences, with more than 6.5% as singletons. The data were obtained in a study of identical twins. V dropped 4 bases and J dropped 11; count of bases not matched to a gene: 2. The germline CDR1 and CDR2 sequences are SGHNT and YYREEE (reference sequence). The CDR3 covers 12 residues. These data also formed part of another study, on yellow fever vaccine responses in identical twins.

This clonotype originated in a woman in her late teens or twenties in good health. This rearrangement joins TRBV5-4 to TRBJ2-1, with 11 bases that match TRBD2. The sequencing sample was made of memory (CD45RO+) T cells sorted from blood. The CDR3 bases are TGTGCCAGCAGCCTGACTAGCGGGAAGCAGTTCTTC. Its protein is CASSLTSGKQFF.